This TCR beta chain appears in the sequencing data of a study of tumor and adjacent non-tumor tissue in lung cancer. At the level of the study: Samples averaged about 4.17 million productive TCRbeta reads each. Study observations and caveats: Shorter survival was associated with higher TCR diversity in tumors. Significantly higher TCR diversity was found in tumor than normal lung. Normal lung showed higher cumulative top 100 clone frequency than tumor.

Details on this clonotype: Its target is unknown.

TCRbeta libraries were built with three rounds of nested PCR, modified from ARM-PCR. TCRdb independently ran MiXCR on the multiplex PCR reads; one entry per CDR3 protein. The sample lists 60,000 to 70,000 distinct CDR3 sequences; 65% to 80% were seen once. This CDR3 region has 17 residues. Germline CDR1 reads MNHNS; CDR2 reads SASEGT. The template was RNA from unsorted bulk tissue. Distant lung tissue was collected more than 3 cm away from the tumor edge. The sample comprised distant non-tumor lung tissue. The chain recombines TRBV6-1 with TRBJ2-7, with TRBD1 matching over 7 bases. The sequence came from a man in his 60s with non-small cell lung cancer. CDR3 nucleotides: TGTGCTAGGAGTGAAGCGCTAACGGGACAGACCCCCTACGAGCAGTACTTC. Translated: CARSEALTGQTPYEQYF.